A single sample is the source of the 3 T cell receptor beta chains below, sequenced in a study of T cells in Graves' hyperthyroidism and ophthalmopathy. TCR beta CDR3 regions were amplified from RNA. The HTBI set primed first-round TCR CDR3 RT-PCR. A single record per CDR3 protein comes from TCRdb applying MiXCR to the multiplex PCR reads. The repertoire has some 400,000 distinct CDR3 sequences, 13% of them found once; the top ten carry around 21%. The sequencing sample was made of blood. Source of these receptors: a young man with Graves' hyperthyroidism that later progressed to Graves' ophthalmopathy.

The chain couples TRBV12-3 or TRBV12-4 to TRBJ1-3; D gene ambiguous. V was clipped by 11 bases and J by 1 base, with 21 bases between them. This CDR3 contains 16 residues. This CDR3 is CAVSPRGRPSGNTIYF. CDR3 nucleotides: TGTGCCGTCTCGCCCCGAGGGCGACCATCTGGAAACACCATATATTTT.

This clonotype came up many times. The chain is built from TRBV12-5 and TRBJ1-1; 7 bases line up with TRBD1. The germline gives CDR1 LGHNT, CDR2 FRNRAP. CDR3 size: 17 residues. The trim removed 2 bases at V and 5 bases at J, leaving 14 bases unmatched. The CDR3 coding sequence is TGTGCTAGTGGTTTGTCACGCTTCTCAGGGGGGATGACTGAAGCTTTCTTT. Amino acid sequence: CASGLSRFSGGMTEAFF.

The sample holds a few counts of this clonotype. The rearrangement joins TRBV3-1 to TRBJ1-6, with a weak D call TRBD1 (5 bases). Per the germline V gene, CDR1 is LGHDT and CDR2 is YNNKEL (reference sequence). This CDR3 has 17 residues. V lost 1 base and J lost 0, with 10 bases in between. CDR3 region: CASSQGPGSSYNSPLHF. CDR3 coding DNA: TGTGCCAGCAGCCAAGGGCCAGGGAGCTCCTATAATTCACCCCTCCACTTT.